The 23 T cell receptor beta chains listed next were all sequenced from one sample in a study of molecular identifiers for immune sequencing clone quantification. TCRdb reanalysed the PCR reads using MiXCR and keeps one entry per CDR3 protein. This table has 85,000 to 90,000 distinct CDR3 sequences, roughly 19% appearing once. Sequencing was done on a sample of naive CD8+ T cells from blood, with Jurkat cell RNA spiked in. The subset is: FACS-sorted CD8+CD4-CCR7+CD45RA+ naive T cells. These receptors all come from a human donor in good health. Some libraries in this study had Jurkat cell RNA spiked in.

At least ten counts were recorded for this clonotype. The chain recombines TRBV7-2 with TRBJ2-1; 8 bases match TRBD2. The CDR3 has 13 residues. Trimming removed 5 bases from V and 6 bases from J; junction bases left unmatched: 3. Germline CDR1 reads SGHTA; CDR2 reads FQGNSA. CDR3 sequence: CASSRGLANEQFF. Here the CDR3 DNA reads TGTGCCAGCAGCCGCGGACTAGCCAATGAGCAGTTCTTC.

On this clonotype: Since a much larger clone is just one base distant, this may be a read error. CDR3 in amino acids: CASGQVPSNQPQHF. CDR3 nucleotide sequence: TGCGCCAGCGGCCAAGTCCCTAGCAATCAGCCCCAGCATTTT. The rearrangement joins TRBV4-1 to TRBJ1-5, with no clear D. CDR1 and CDR2 from the germline V gene are MGHRA and YSYEKL. The CDR3 covers 14 residues.

This clonotype was observed many times. V gene TRBV12-3 or TRBV12-4 combines with J gene TRBJ2-7, with a weak D call TRBD2 (6 bases). The CDR3 consists of 14 residues. V was shortened by 4 bases and J by 5 bases, with 15 bases between the two germline ends. The chain's CDR3 is CASSSTGTSDEQYF. DNA of the CDR3: TGTGCCAGCAGTTCTACCGGGACTTCAGACGAGCAGTACTTC.

In this sample, this clonotype turned up many times. The gene calls are TRBV6-2 or TRBV6-3 and TRBJ2-7, with 8 bases lining up with TRBD1. The germline V gene has CDR1 MNHEY and CDR2 SVGEGT. CDR3 length: 13 residues. V trimming: 1 base; J trimming: 6 bases; junction bases outside the gene matches: 2. The CDR3 region is CASSYLTGAEQYF. CDR3 bases: TGTGCCAGCAGTTACTTGACAGGGGCCGAGCAGTACTTC.

The V and J genes are TRBV7-8 and TRBJ2-3, with 8 bases identical to TRBD2. The germline V gene encodes CDR1 SGHVS and CDR2 FQNEAQ. The CDR3 is 17 residues long. V gave up 1 base and J gave up 0 bases; unmatched junction bases: 6. CDR3 in amino acids: CASSLVGSGASTDTQYF. CDR3 in DNA: TGTGCCAGCAGCTTAGTCGGTAGCGGGGCGAGCACAGATACGCAGTATTTT.

Many counts were recorded for this clonotype. The V call is TRBV2, the J call TRBJ1-2, with 10 bases lining up with TRBD1. CDR3 length: 19 amino acids. V gave up 5 bases and J gave up 7 bases; unmatched junction bases: 22. Germline CDR1 reads SNHLY; CDR2 reads FYNNEI. In DNA, the CDR3 is TGTGCCAGCAGTCTTCCTGCGGCAAACCCGGGACAGGGGACTGCTGGCTACACCTTC. Translated: CASSLPAANPGQGTAGYTF.

This clonotype was seen repeatedly, ten times or more. The V and J genes are TRBV20-1 and TRBJ1-4; D unclear. The CDR3 covers 14 residues. Germline CDR1 reads DFQATT; CDR2 reads SNEGSKA (reference sequence). Trimming removed 4 bases at V and 10 bases at J, with 19 bases between. Here the CDR3 DNA reads TGCAGTGCTAAGATAGCCGACCCCCGGGTAAAACTGTTTTTT. This codes for CSAKIADPRVKLFF.

This clonotype was recorded many times. The chain is built from TRBV30 and TRBJ1-1, with 8 bases fitting TRBD1. This CDR3 has 13 residues. The V segment lost 1 base and the J segment 3 bases; nucleotides outside the gene matches: 1. Germline values: CDR1 GTSNPN, CDR2 SVGIG (reference sequence). CDR3 nucleotides: TGTGCCTGGAGTGCGGACAGGGACACTGAAGCTTTCTTT. Its protein product is CAWSADRDTEAFF.

This clonotype appeared many times. This chain uses TRBV27 with TRBJ2-7, with 7 positions matching TRBD1. The CDR3 contains 15 residues. Germline trimming cut 1 base from V and 12 bases from J; bases unmatched to any gene: 15. Germline V gene lookup returns CDR1 MNHEY and CDR2 SMNVEV (reference sequence). CDR3 residues: CASSLYSGTEFWLYF. In DNA form, the CDR3 reads TGTGCCAGCAGTTTATACTCCGGGACAGAGTTTTGGTTGTACTTC.

This clonotype was observed at least ten times. V and J are TRBV6-5 and TRBJ2-7; D is unresolved. V was shortened by 6 bases and J by 7 bases, with 16 bases between the two germline ends. The CDR3 is made up of 13 amino acids. CDR1 is MNHEY, CDR2 SVGAGI, per germline. CDR3 residues: CASSRSAPEEQYF. As DNA, the CDR3 is TGTGCCAGCAGCCGTAGTGCCCCTGAGGAGCAGTACTTC.

This clonotype was recorded many times. The chain carries TRBV24-1 and TRBJ2-5; no clear D gene. Germline lookup yields CDR1 KGHDR and CDR2 SFDVKD. The CDR3 is 11 residues long. Trimming shortened V by 4 bases and J by 3 bases, and 2 bases separated the two germline ends. This CDR3 reads CATSDEETQYF. The CDR3 DNA sequence: TGTGCCACCAGTGACGAAGAGACCCAGTACTTC.

This clonotype came up many times. The chain is built from TRBV5-1 and TRBJ2-3; 8 bases fit TRBD2. The CDR3 contains 15 residues. Germline V gives CDR1 SGHRS, CDR2 YFSETQ. V shed 4 bases, J shed 2 bases, and the junction held 6 bases outside the gene matches. CDR3 sequence reads: CASSPSGGTTDTQYF. The CDR3 nucleotides are TGCGCCAGCAGCCCTTCGGGGGGGACCACAGATACGCAGTATTTT.

The table lists this clonotype with many counts. This chain uses TRBV30 with TRBJ2-3; D not certain. Trimming stripped 3 bases from V and 4 bases from J, with 14 bases between. Germline CDR1 and CDR2: GTSNPN and SVGIG (reference sequence). The CDR3 length is 14 residues. CDR3: CAWSIKPPSDTQYF. For the CDR3, the DNA is TGTGCCTGGAGCATAAAGCCGCCCTCAGATACGCAGTATTTT.

This clonotype has at least ten counts. The V and J genes are TRBV4-3 and TRBJ1-1; D is perhaps TRBD1 (6 bases). Germline loops: CDR1 LGHNA, CDR2 YSLEER. V shed 4 bases and J shed 4 bases, with 10 bases lying between them. CDR3 length: 13 residues. The CDR3 DNA follows: TGCGCCAGCAGCCCAACAGGGCTCACTGAAGCTTTCTTT. Translated, it gives CASSPTGLTEAFF.

In its sample, this clonotype was seen many times. The chain has TRBV20-1 and TRBJ2-2; 9 bases match TRBD2. V was pared by 6 bases and J by 4 bases, with 9 bases of the junction left unmatched. From germline, CDR1 is DFQATT and CDR2 SNEGSKA (reference sequence). The CDR3 covers 15 residues. Written as DNA, the CDR3 is TGCAGTGCAAACGCCTTAGCGGGGGCCACCGGGGAGCTGTTTTTT. Protein product: CSANALAGATGELFF.

A note on this clonotype: One end of the junction does not line up with germline, which may come from a read error. The rearrangement uses TRBV19 and TRBJ2-7; the D is unclear. Germline loops: CDR1 LNHDA, CDR2 SQIVND (reference sequence). The CDR3 loop spans 12 amino acids. CDR3 residues: CAGSFNSYEQYF. CDR3 nucleotide sequence: TGTGCCGGTAGTTTCAACTCCTACGAGCAGTACTTC.

This clonotype was seen many times. The DNA of the CDR3 is TGTGCCAGCAGTTCACAGCCGGGAAACAATGAGCAGTTCTTC. Encoded protein: CASSSQPGNNEQFF. The chain has TRBV28 and TRBJ2-1, with TRBD2 as a possible D gene (5 bases). V was cut by 4 bases and J by 5 bases, with 12 bases left in between. The CDR3 runs to 14 residues. Germline V gene sequence: CDR1 MDHEN, CDR2 SYDVKM.

At least ten counts were recorded for this clonotype. The chain uses TRBV7-2 and TRBJ1-5; D unclear. The CDR3 has 14 residues. Trimming removed 2 bases at V and 4 bases at J, with 9 bases between. Germline-derived CDR1 and CDR2 are SGHTA and FQGNSA. The CDR3 nucleotides read TGTGCCAGCAGCTTATATCCGGGAAATCAGCCCCAGCATTTT. This gives the protein CASSLYPGNQPQHF.

About this clonotype: This may be a read error, as it is one base from a much larger clone. The V call is TRBV11-2, the J call TRBJ2-3, with D unclear. Germline V gene sequence: CDR1 SGHAT, CDR2 FQNNGV. V lost 3 bases to trimming and J lost 1 base, with 8 bases between them. The CDR3 consists of 14 residues. The CDR3 nucleotides are TGTGCCAGCAGCTTTGGCACCTGCACAGATACGCAGTATTTT. It is translated as CASSFGTCTDTQYF.

In its sample, this clonotype was seen a few times. This may be a read error, as it is one base from a much larger clone. J is TRBJ2-3 and V is TRBV19; D might be TRBD1 (7 bases). There are 15 residues in the CDR3. The germline V gene encodes CDR1 LNHDA and CDR2 SQIVND (reference sequence). CDR3 residues: CVSSNTQGGADTQYF. The CDR3 DNA is TGTGTCAGTAGTAACACCCAGGGGGGCGCAGATACGCAGTATTTT. The whole variable domain, filled in from reference TRBV19 and TRBJ2-3, reads DGGITQSPKYLFRKEGQNVTLSCEQNLNHDAMYWYRQDPGQGLRLIYYSQIVNDFQKGDIAEGYSVSREKKESFPLTVTSAQKNPTAFYLCVSSNTQGGADTQYFGPGTRLTVL.

This clonotype was seen at least ten times. The chain couples TRBV18 to TRBJ1-1; D may be TRBD1 (5 bases). Trimming took 4 bases from V and 10 from J, leaving 16 bases between them. CDR1 KGHSH and CDR2 LQKENI come from the germline V gene. The CDR3 covers 13 residues. The CDR3 spells CASSLEEGKGAFF. The DNA for the CDR3 is TGTGCCAGCTCACTCGAAGAGGGGAAAGGAGCTTTCTTT.

This clonotype was detected ten times or more. The rearrangement links TRBV4-3 to TRBJ2-3; 11 bases match TRBD2. J lost 0 bases, V lost 4 bases, and 9 bases had no gene match. Germline CDR1 reads LGHNA; CDR2 reads YSLEER. This CDR3 contains 18 residues. The CDR3 DNA sequence: TGCGCCAGCAGCCCCCTAGCGGGGGGACCCGGTAGCACAGATACGCAGTATTTT. This sequence encodes CASSPLAGGPGSTDTQYF.

This clonotype was counted many times. This chain links TRBV6-5 with TRBJ1-5; 9 bases match TRBD1. The V gene end was trimmed by 6 bases and the J gene end by 5 bases; junction bases not matched to a gene: 5. This CDR3 is 14 amino acids long. The germline V gene has CDR1 MNHEY and CDR2 SVGAGI. Here the CDR3 reads CASSGTGLYQPQHF. The CDR3, as DNA: TGTGCCAGCAGCGGGACAGGGCTTTATCAGCCCCAGCATTTT.